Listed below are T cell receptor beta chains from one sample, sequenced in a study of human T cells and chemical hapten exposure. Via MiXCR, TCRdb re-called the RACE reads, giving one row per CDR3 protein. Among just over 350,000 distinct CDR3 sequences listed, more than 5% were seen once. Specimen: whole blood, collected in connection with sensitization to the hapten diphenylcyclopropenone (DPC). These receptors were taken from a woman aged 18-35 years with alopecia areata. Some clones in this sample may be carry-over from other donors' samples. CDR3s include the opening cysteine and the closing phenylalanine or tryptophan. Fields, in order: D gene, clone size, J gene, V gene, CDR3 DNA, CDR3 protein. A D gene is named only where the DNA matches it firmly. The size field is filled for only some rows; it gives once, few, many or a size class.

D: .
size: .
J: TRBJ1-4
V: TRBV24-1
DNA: TGTGCCACCAGTGCCAGCGGGGGGGGAACTAATGAAAAACTGTTTTTT
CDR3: CATSASGGGTNEKLFF

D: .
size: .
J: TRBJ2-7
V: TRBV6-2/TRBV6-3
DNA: TGTGCCAGCAGTTACTCGAGTTCGCTAAGTACCTACGAGCAGTACTTC
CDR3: CASSYSSSLSTYEQYF

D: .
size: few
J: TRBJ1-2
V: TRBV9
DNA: TGTGCCAGCAGCGTAGGTCCCCAGGAAGCTAACTATGGCTACACCTTC
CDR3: CASSVGPQEANYGYTF

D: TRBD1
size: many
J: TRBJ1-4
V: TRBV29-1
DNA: TGCAGCGTTGAAGACTCCGGGACAGGGGGCGGAAAACTGTTTTTT
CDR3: CSVEDSGTGGGKLFF

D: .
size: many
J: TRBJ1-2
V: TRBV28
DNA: TGTGCCAGCAGCCCTGCCCGATTTCTGAACCACTATGGCTACACCTTC
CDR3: CASSPARFLNHYGYTF

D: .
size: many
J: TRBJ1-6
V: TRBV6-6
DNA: TGTGCCAGCAGTTACCCCTCCAGCTCCTATAATTCACCCCTCCACTTT
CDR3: CASSYPSSSYNSPLHF

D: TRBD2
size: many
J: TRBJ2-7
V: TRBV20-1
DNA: TGCAGTGCTAGAGAGACGGGGGGGCCGCGCGAGCAGTACTTC
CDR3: CSARETGGPREQYF

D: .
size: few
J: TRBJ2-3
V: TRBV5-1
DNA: TGCGCCAGCAGCTTGGCGCCAGGGGACGATACGCAGTATTTT
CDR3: CASSLAPGDDTQYF

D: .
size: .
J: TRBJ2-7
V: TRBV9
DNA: TGTGCCAGCAGCGGGAGTCCGGACGGGGGCTACGAGCAGTACTTC
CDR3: CASSGSPDGGYEQYF

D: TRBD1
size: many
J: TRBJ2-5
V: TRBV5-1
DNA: TGCGCCAGCAGCCCCGGACAGGAAGAGACCCAGTACTTC
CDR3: CASSPGQEETQYF

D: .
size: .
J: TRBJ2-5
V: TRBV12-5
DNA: TGTGCTAGTGCCCGGATGGGGAAAGCAGAGACCCAGTACTTC
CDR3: CASARMGKAETQYF

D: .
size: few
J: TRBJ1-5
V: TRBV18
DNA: TGTGCCAGCCACGAAGAGAATCAGCCCCAGCATTTT
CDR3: CASHEENQPQHF

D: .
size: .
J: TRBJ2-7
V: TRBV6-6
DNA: TGTGCCAGCAGCCAGGAAGTACGGAGCTCCTACGAGCAGTACTTC
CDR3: CASSQEVRSSYEQYF

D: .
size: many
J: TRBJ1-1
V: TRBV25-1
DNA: TGTGCCAGCAGTGAGGGACGGCCCAACACTGAAGCTTTCTTT
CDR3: CASSEGRPNTEAFF

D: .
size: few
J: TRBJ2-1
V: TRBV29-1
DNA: TGCAGCGTTGTGGTTATCGAGCAGTTCTTC
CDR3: CSVVVIEQFF

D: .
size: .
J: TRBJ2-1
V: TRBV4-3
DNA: TGCGCCAGCAGCCAAGATATCCCAGACTACAATGAGCAGTTCTTC
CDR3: CASSQDIPDYNEQFF

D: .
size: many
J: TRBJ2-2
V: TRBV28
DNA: TGTGCCAGCAAGGGATACACCGGGGAGCTGTTTTTT
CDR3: CASKGYTGELFF

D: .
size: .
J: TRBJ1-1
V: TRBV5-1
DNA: TGCGCCAGCAGCCTTCGCCCGGGTCCGGTTGTGAACACTGAAGCTTTCTTT
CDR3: CASSLRPGPVVNTEAFF

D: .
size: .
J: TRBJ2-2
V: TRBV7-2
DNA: TGTGCCAGCAGCTTATCGCTCAGGAACACCGGGGAGCTGTTTTTT
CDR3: CASSLSLRNTGELFF

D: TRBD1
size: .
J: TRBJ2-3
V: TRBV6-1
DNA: TGTGCCAGCAGTGAAGTGGGGACAGGGGGCACAGATACGCAGTATTTT
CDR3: CASSEVGTGGTDTQYF

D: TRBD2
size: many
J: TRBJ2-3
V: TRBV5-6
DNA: TGTGCCAGCAGCTTGGGGAGCGGGGGGGCCTTAGATACGCAGTATTTT
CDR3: CASSLGSGGALDTQYF

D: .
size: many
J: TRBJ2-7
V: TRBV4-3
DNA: TGCGCCAGCAGCCGGGACCGCCTCATCGGCGAGCAGTACTTC
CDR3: CASSRDRLIGEQYF

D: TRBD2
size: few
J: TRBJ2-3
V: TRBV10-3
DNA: TGTGCCATCAGTGAGGCTAGCGGGGTCTTGAATACGCAGTATTTT
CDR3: CAISEASGVLNTQYF

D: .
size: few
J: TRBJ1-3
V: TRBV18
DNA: TGTGCCAGCTCACAGGGGGGACGGATCTCTGGAAACACCATATATTTT
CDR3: CASSQGGRISGNTIYF

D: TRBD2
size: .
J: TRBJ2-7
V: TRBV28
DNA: TGTGCCAGCAGTTCCCTAGCGGGGGGTTTCTCACTCGAGCAGTACTTC
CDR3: CASSSLAGGFSLEQYF

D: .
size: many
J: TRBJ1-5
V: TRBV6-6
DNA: TGTGCCAGCATGGGGGAAATAAGGCAGCCCCAGCATTTT
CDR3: CASMGEIRQPQHF

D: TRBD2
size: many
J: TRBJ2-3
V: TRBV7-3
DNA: TGTGCCAGCAGCTTAGTAGCGGGGGCCACAGATACGCAGTATTTT
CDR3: CASSLVAGATDTQYF

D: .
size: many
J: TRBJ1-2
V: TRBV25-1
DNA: TGTGCCAGCAGTGCTGACAGCCTCTATGGCTACACCTTC
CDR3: CASSADSLYGYTF

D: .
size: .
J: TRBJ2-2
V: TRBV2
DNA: TGTGCCCTGAGGCGGTCGAACACCGGGGAGCTGTTTTTT
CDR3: CALRRSNTGELFF

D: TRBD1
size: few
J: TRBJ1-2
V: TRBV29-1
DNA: TGCAGCGTTGAGGACAGGGTTCACTATGGCTACACCTTC
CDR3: CSVEDRVHYGYTF

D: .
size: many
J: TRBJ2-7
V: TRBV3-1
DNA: TGTGCCAGCAGCCAAAACGGCGAGGCTCGGCAGTACTTC
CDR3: CASSQNGEARQYF

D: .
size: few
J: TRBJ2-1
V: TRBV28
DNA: TGTGCCAGCAGTAGGGACAATGAGCAGTTCTTC
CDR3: CASSRDNEQFF

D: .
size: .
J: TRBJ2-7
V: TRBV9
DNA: TGTGCCAGCAGCGGCCCGGGACCCGAGCAGTACTTC
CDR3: CASSGPGPEQYF

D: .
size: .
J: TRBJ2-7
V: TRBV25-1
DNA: TGTGCCAGCAGTGGAGGGGTCTACGAGCAGTACTTC
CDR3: CASSGGVYEQYF

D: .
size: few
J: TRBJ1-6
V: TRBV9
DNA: TGTGCCAGCAGCGTATTGGGGTCTGCTACCTCACCCCTCCACTTT
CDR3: CASSVLGSATSPLHF

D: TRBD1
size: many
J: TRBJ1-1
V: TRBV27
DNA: TGTGCCAGCAGTTTATCCCAGGGACAGGGAGAAGCTTTCTTT
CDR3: CASSLSQGQGEAFF

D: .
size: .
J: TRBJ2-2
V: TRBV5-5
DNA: TGTGCCAGCAGCTTGGCCACAGGGGCGGGGACCGGGGAGCTGTTTTTT
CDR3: CASSLATGAGTGELFF

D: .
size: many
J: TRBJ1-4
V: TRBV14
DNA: TGTGCCAGCAGCCAGGCGTTCGGGGGAAAACTGTTTTTT
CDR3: CASSQAFGGKLFF

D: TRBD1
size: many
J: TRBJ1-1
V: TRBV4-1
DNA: TGCGCCAGCAGCCAAGCCGTGGGACAGGGGGTATCTGAAGCTTTCTTT
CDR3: CASSQAVGQGVSEAFF

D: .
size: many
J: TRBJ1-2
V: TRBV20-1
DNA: TGCAGTGCTAGAGATCTGAGGGGTCTAGCCTATGGCTACACCTTC
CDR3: CSARDLRGLAYGYTF

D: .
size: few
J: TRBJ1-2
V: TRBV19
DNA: TGTGCCAGTAGTATCTATGGGGACCTAAACTATGGCTACACCTTC
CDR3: CASSIYGDLNYGYTF

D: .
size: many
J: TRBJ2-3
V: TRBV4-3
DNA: TGCGCCAGCAGCCAAGCACCGGTCACAGATACGCAGTATTTT
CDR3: CASSQAPVTDTQYF

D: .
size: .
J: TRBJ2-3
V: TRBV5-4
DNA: TGTGCCAGCAGCTTGGCTAGGCCGTCCTACACAGATACGCAGTATTTT
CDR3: CASSLARPSYTDTQYF

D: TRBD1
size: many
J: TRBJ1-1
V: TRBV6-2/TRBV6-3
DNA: TGTGCCAGCAGTCCTCGACAGGGGATTGGCCCTGAAGCTTTCTTT
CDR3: CASSPRQGIGPEAFF

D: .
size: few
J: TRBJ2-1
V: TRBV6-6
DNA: TGTGCCAGCACCACGGGGGGCTGGGTCTACAATGAGCAGTTCTTC
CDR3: CASTTGGWVYNEQFF

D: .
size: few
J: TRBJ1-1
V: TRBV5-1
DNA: TGCGCCAGCAGCTTGTCACCGGGGGGTGACACTGAAGCTTTCTTT
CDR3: CASSLSPGGDTEAFF

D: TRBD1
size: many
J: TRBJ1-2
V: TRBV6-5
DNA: TGTGCCAGCAGGGGGACAGGGGCCCACCGTGATGGCTACACCTTC
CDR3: CASRGTGAHRDGYTF